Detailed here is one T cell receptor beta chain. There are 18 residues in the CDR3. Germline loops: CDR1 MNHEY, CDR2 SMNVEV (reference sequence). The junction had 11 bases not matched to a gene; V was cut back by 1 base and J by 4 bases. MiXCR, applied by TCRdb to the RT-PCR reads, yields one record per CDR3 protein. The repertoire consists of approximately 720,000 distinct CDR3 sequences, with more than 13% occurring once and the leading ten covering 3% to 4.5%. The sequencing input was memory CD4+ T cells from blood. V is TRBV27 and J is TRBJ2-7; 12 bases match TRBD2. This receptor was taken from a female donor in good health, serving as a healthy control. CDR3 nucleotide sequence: TGTGCCAGCAGTTTATGGGTGACTAGCGGGGGTAAAACTTACGAGCAGTACTTC. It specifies CASSLWVTSGGKTYEQYF.